Below, 9 T cell receptor beta chains from the same sample are listed, as sequenced in a study of PD-1 blockade in classical Hodgkin lymphoma. In every patient, relapse followed autologous stem cell transplantation, while exposure to brentuximab vedotin differed. Clones were read by immunoSEQ multiplex PCR, and TCRdb kept only the in-frame ones, dropping some. Of more than 140,000 clones listed, nearly 80% were seen once; the top ten hold roughly a tenth. The source was peripheral blood mononuclear cells (PBMCs), collected before the second cycle of nivolumab. These receptor sequences come from a human donor with classical Hodgkin lymphoma.

CDR3 in DNA: TGTGCCAGTAGTACCCGGACTAGCCCGTACTACGAGCAGTACTTC. This gives the protein CASSTRTSPYYEQYF. The chain links TRBV19 to TRBJ2-7, with 8 bases lining up with TRBD2. The V gene's germline CDR1 is LNHDA and CDR2 SQIVND (reference sequence). The CDR3 length is 15 residues. V lost 4 bases, J lost 3 bases, and 8 bases stayed unmatched.

The chain uses TRBV5-1 and TRBJ1-4; a possible D gene is TRBD1 (6 bases). From germline, CDR1 is SGHRS and CDR2 YFSETQ. The CDR3 loop spans 15 amino acids. The V gene lost 2 bases and the J gene lost 8 bases, with 16 bases spanning the gap. The CDR3 sequence: CASSFQGRVEEKLFF. CDR3 nucleotide sequence: TGCGCCAGCAGCTTTCAGGGGAGGGTAGAAGAAAAACTGTTTTTT.

The CDR3 DNA follows: TGTGCCAGCAGCTTAACTCGGGGGACAGATACGCAGTATTTT. This encodes CASSLTRGTDTQYF. The chain couples TRBV7-3 to TRBJ2-3; TRBD2 is a possible D gene (6 bases). V was cut by 0 bases and J by 3 bases, with 7 bases left in between. This CDR3 spans 14 amino acids. Germline lookup yields CDR1 SGHTA and CDR2 FQGTGA. Full variable domain (missing parts from reference TRBV7-3 and TRBJ2-3): GAGVSQTPSNKVTEKGKYVELRCDPISGHTALYWYRQSLGQGPEFLIYFQGTGAADDSGLPNDRFFAVRPEGSVSTLKIQRTERGDSAVYLCASSLTRGTDTQYFGPGTRLTVL.

The J gene is TRBJ1-1, the V gene TRBV7-8; the D gene is possibly TRBD1 (6 bases). The CDR3 sequence is 16 residues long. Trimming took 4 bases from V and 4 from J, leaving 19 bases between them. CDR1 SGHVS and CDR2 FQNEAQ come from the germline V gene. The CDR3 loop reads CASSSPAGQGITEAFF. As DNA, the CDR3 is TGTGCCAGCAGCTCCCCGGCGGGTCAGGGGATCACTGAAGCTTTCTTT.

This clone was counted a few times. This chain links TRBV7-2 with TRBJ1-2; 9 nucleotides agree with TRBD1. This CDR3 is 17 amino acids long. The V segment lost 7 bases and the J segment 4 bases; nucleotides outside the gene matches: 16. Germline CDR1 SGHTA, CDR2 FQGNSA. Here the CDR3 reads CASNQLGQGNHLYGYTF. The CDR3 DNA sequence: TGTGCCAGCAACCAATTGGGACAGGGAAACCACCTCTATGGCTACACCTTC. Based on the CDR3 plus reference TRBV7-2 and TRBJ1-2, the full variable domain is GAGVSQSPSNKVTEKGKDVELRCDPISGHTALYWYRQSLGQGLEFLIYFQGNSAPDKSGLPSDRFSAERTGGSVSTLTIQRTQQEDSAVYLCASNQLGQGNHLYGYTFGSGTRLTVV.

This chain links TRBV5-6 with TRBJ1-2; 9 nucleotides agree with TRBD1. This CDR3 region has 14 residues. Germline trimming cut 4 bases from V and 5 bases from J; bases unmatched to any gene: 6. Germline-derived CDR1 and CDR2 are SGHDT and YYEEEE. Written as DNA, the CDR3 is TGTGCCAGCAGCACCTTCGACAGGGGGTATGGCTACACCTTC. This translates into CASSTFDRGYGYTF.

V is TRBV4-3 and J is TRBJ2-5; D possibly uses TRBD1 or TRBD2 (6 bases each). This CDR3 spans 16 amino acids. CDR1 and CDR2 (germline): LGHNA, YSLEER. The V end was cut by 0 bases, the J end by 5 bases, with 16 bases between. The chain's CDR3 is CASSQEAGRGWETQYF. The CDR3 nucleotides read TGCGCCAGCAGCCAAGAAGCGGGTAGGGGGTGGGAGACCCAGTACTTC.

This clone was observed once. The V and J genes are TRBV29-1 and TRBJ1-1; 8 bases align to TRBD1. The V gene end was trimmed by 7 bases and the J gene end by 3 bases; junction bases not matched to a gene: 7. The CDR3 contains 13 residues. The germline CDR1 and CDR2 sequences are SQVTM and ANQGSEA. CDR3 sequence (DNA): TGCAGCGCACCGACAGGGGCCCACACTGAAGCTTTCTTT. Its protein product is CSAPTGAHTEAFF.

A few counts support this clone. V is TRBV6-1 and J is TRBJ1-1; D uncertain. The CDR3 extends over 14 amino acids. CDR1 and CDR2 (germline): MNHNS, SASEGT. Trimming took off 6 bases at V and 1 base at J, with 12 bases between the two ends. CDR3 DNA: TGTGCCAGCAGGGGGAGGGAAGGGAACACTGAAGCTTTCTTT. Translation gives CASRGREGNTEAFF.